This paragraph reports one TCR beta chain. Its antigen is still unknown. The junction departs from the called germline gene at one end, perhaps through a read error. The method behind the library was 5' RACE. The listed sequencing device is Illumina HiSeq 2500. A second PCR of about 7 to 12 cycles was run with a J-beta primer mix and a sample-barcoded 5' primer. A unique molecular identifier was introduced onto each TCR beta cDNA molecule by a template-switch 5' adaptor carrying 12 random nucleotides. At least 3 million CDR3-containing paired-end reads were obtained from each sample. First-strand cDNA was synthesized from all RNA with the Mint cDNA synthesis kit, primed by a TRBC-specific oligonucleotide. All cDNA was treated with uracil-DNA glycosylase and then went through a first 18-cycle PCR with the universal primers M1SS and BC2_uni_R. As for how the authors treated the data: For normalization, 1 million high-quality reads, each with a distinct molecular identifier, were randomly selected from each sample. Reads sharing molecular identifiers were discarded rather than binned into consensus sequences. MiTCR, set to a Q25 quality threshold and the strictest error-elimination algorithm, was used for CDR3 identification, clonotype clustering and error correction. A nonparametric unseen species model with Euler transformation was used to estimate a lower bound on total TCR beta diversity. TCRdb cleaned the public reads at Q25 with fastp, built clones with MiXCR and kept in-frame beta chains. When rows share a CDR3 protein, they turn into one entry using the most common DNA and genes. V and J calls and clone size were set by TCRdb, not the authors. Here the sample has roughly 1,000,000 distinct CDR3 sequences; under 30% occur a single time. 0.65% to 0.75% of the sample belongs to the ten largest clones.

The data belong to a study of blood T cells in healthy people across ages (dated by TCRdb to the mid-2010s). Context from the whole study: In model experiments, roughly one uniquely barcoded TCR beta cDNA molecule per two T cells was captured by template switching. To track age-related changes in TCR beta repertoire diversity, the study relied on deep sequencing normalized with unique cDNA molecular identifiers. Four age groups were formed from the donors: young (average approximately 15 years), middle-aged (just under 40), aged (over 55) and long-lived (about 80). The study analyzed two additional independent replicas of 1 million unique cDNA reads from the same blood draw for two donors, one aged 18 to 29 and one aged 80 or older.

The donors were under 40 Caucasian individuals from Russia, aged roughly 6 to 100 years, who were systemically healthy. Approximately 9.3 milliliters of peripheral blood were drawn from each donor into EDTA-treated Vacutainer tubes. Ficoll-Paque density-gradient centrifugation was used to isolate PBMCs, with at least 6.5 million per sample. Trizol reagent was used to extract total RNA from the PBMCs, yielding at least 5 micrograms per sample. For every donor, an aliquot of PBMCs went through flow cytometry to measure the percentages of naive CD45RAhigh/CD27high T cells. As encoded in the germline V gene, CDR1 is SQVTM while CDR2 is ANQGSEA. The cysteine opens and the phenylalanine closes a CDR3 of 14 amino acids. Only the CDR3 DNA is retained, 42 bases long and in frame from the first base. Results and caveats for the whole study, not just this receptor: Since profiling was done on bulk unsorted PBMCs, naive and antigen-experienced compartments could not be conclusively compared. There was a strong correlation between observed TCR beta diversity and the percentage of naive T cells measured by flow cytometry. Donor CMV infection status was unknown, potentially confounding age-related changes in expanded clonotypes. Observed TCR beta diversity per million T cells fell roughly linearly with age, and a significant reduction was already apparent by age roughly 40. Estimates of total diversity based on one million sequenced T cells were considered lower bounds and underestimates. Compared with the aged group, the long-lived group had more naive CD4+ T cells, fewer expanded clones and increased TCR diversity, suggesting age selection.

These records were also assigned to another study, of T cells of mothers and their children. The second study reports: Nine systemically healthy Caucasian individuals served as donors, namely three mothers together with their six children. cDNA synthesis used all of the extracted RNA, with 1.5 ug of RNA in each 15 ul reaction. Sample barcodes and 2-4 random nucleotides were added via the M1S primer in the second PCR. Over 9.5 million TCR beta CDR3 reads came from each mother, compared with several million reads from each child. In both related and unrelated pairs, thymic selection shapes the output of TCR recombination in a similar way, with inherited differences having only a minor effect. Normalized repertoire overlap in related mother-child pairs was always slightly higher than in unrelated mother-child pairs, but the difference was never significant. Persistent microchimeric T cell clones were not detected, at a sensitivity of about 100 clones per million clonotypes. In the study, deep NGS was used to compare the TCR beta repertoires of mothers and children, and features distinguishing related mother-child pairs from unrelated individuals were sought. Mothers averaged about 40 +/- 4 years of age and children averaged roughly 11 +/- 4 years. After adapter ligation was performed with NEBNext reagents, the libraries were sequenced on an Illumina HiSeq 2000 with 100+100 nt paired-end reads. Mother and child libraries were prepared a month apart and sequenced in separate runs to prevent cross-contamination. Each donor had between roughly 500,000 and 2,200,000 distinct TCR beta clonotypes identified. Naive TCR beta clonotypes were estimated from low-frequency clonotypes matched to each donor's FACS-determined naive share, without sorting.

This clonotype was sampled from a girl aged 2-10 years in good health. The sequenced sample consisted of blood. The chain employs TRBV29-1 and TRBJ1-1; TRBD1 might be the D gene, on 6 matching bases. The bases read TGCAGCACCTTTTCAGGGGCAGGGGACACTGTAGCTTTCTTT. This gives the protein CSTFSGAGDTVAFF.